This T cell receptor (beta chain) was identified during a study of T cell responses to AZD1222 COVID-19 vaccine. On this clone: Antigen: not known.

Study-wide results and limits: Across the whole spike, CD4 TCRs peaked at regions 160-218 and 743-854. Only 6 or 7 individuals given AZD1222 were seropositive at baseline.

TCRdb's table, derived via immunoSEQ multiplex PCR, lists solely in-frame clones and lacks some. The sample gives roughly 50,000 clones, around 90% of which show up once; 1.5% to 2.5% is in the top ten. V lost 1 base and J 3 bases, leaving 9 bases between the germline ends. Germline CDR1 reads SGHVS; CDR2 reads FQNEAQ. The CDR3 has 15 amino acids. The sample in question was peripheral blood, obtained on day 0 of AZD1222 vaccination. The gene calls are TRBV7-8 and TRBJ2-2; no reliable D call. The receptor's source is an adult in good health. The CDR3 here is CASSLVGSDTGELFF. Written as DNA, the CDR3 is TGTGCCAGCAGCTTAGTAGGGTCGGACACCGGGGAGCTGTTTTTT.